This T cell receptor beta chain was observed in a study of T cells in women clearing cervical HPV infection. Genomic DNA, averaging approximately 1,100 ng per sample, yielded TCR beta CDR3 via immunoSEQ. Using immunoSEQ multiplex PCR, the repertoire was profiled, and TCRdb retains in-frame clones only, with some absent. Its table records some 40,000 clones. The CDR3 spans 14 residues. Germline assignment: CDR1 SEHNR and CDR2 FQNEAQ (reference sequence). General observations from the study: Cases and controls were distinguished at AUC 0.83 by richness and V genes. Repertoire richness, not evenness, was significantly elevated in CIN3+ cases versus controls.

In regard to this clone: Its antigen remains unidentified. The read is 3 residues too short to cover the CDR3 end, so that end is filled in from the germline J gene.

The source is a woman between 18 and 75 years old with a cervical HPV16 infection that either progressed to CIN3+ or cleared (not recorded which). The J gene is TRBJ1-4, the V gene TRBV7-9; weak D call: TRBD1 (5 bases). Sequencing input: blood buffy coat. The part of the CDR3 DNA that was read is TGTGCCAGTTCACAGGCGGCTGGGGCCAACGTA. Residues: CASSQAAGANV. The CDR3 in its entirety is CASSQAAGANVLFF.